The clone carrying this T cell receptor (beta chain) was recorded at least ten times. Antigen: not known. Constant-segment-primed 5'RACE gave TCR alpha and TCR beta cDNA libraries with sample barcodes and UMIs. MiXCR was run by TCRdb on the 5' RACE reads, yielding one entry per CDR3 protein. The sample consists of 180,000 or so distinct CDR3 sequences, 9.5% to 13% of them appearing once. The sample comes from a study of T-cell memory formation after mild COVID-19. In the study overall: TCR clusters were mostly donor specific. Overall study results and limits: Clones which contracted sat mainly in CM and EM if CD4+, and in EMRA if CD8+. Whether day 37 second-wave clones are SARS-CoV-2-specific was not confirmed.

The length of the CDR3 is 14 residues. Germline assignment: CDR1 DFQATT and CDR2 SNEGSKA (reference sequence). The V segment lost 5 bases and the J segment 5 bases; nucleotides outside the gene matches: 11. The chain joins TRBV20-1 to TRBJ1-1; TRBD1 matches 7 bases. The source of this sequence is a man younger than 35 who had mild COVID-19 (a few samples of this study predate the infection). Cell type and time point are not known. The sample taken for sequencing was PBMCs or a T cell subset sorted from them (not recorded which). CDR3 residues: CSARLRGLGTEAFF. CDR3 in DNA: TGCAGTGCTCGCCTTAGGGGGCTCGGAACTGAAGCTTTCTTT.